Here is one TCR beta chain with its context. The target antigen is unknown. The sample originates from a study of a mutant IDH1 vaccine in newly diagnosed glioma. Method: immunoSEQ multiplex PCR; TCRdb's copy keeps in-frame clones and lacks some. The sample contains about 38,000 clones, about four fifths of which appear only once. Time point described: week 5, during vaccination. Every vaccination contained 300 ug of the mutant IDH1 20-mer peptide and was paired with topical imiquimod. The germline V gene encodes CDR1 MNHEY and CDR2 SVGAGI. The length of the CDR3 is 14 residues. Trimming took off 3 bases at V and 3 bases at J, with 9 bases between the two ends.

The specimen comprised PBMCs, sampled from a glioma patient whose treatment included an IDH1 peptide vaccine. The receptor was isolated from a man aged 40-49 years with glioma. The chain couples TRBV6-5 to TRBJ1-5, with no clear D. For the CDR3, the DNA is TGTGCCAGCAGTTATCAAGGAGTCAATCAGCCCCAGCATTTT. Encoded protein: CASSYQGVNQPQHF.